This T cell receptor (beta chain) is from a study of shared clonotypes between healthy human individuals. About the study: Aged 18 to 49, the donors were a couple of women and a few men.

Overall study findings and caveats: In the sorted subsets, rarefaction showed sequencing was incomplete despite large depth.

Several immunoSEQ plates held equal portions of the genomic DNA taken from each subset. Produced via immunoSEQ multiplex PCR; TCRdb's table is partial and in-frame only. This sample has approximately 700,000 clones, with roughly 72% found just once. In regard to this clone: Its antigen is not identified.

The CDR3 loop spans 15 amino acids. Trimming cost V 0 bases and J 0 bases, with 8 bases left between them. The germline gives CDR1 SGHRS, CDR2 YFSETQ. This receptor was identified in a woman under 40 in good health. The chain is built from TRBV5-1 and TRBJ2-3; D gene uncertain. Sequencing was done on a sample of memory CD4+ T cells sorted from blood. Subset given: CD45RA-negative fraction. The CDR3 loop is CASSLEGSSTDTQYF. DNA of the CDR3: TGCGCCAGCAGCTTGGAGGGATCCAGCACAGATACGCAGTATTTT.